Below are 25 T cell receptor beta chains sequenced from a single sample in a study of cytomegalovirus exposure and HLA in healthy donors. Only in-frame clones appear in the TCRdb table, and some are missing; sequencing was by immunoSEQ multiplex PCR. Here the sample spans under 150,000 clones, roughly 90% being singletons. Specimen: PBMCs. These receptor sequences come from a man aged 18 to 30 in good health and CMV-seronegative.

This CDR3 is CASIMGATNTGELFF. CDR3 nucleotide sequence: TGTGCCAGTATTATGGGGGCCACGAACACCGGGGAGCTGTTTTTT. The genes are TRBV11-2 and TRBJ2-2; D may be TRBD1 (6 bases). Germline V gene data show CDR1 as SGHAT and CDR2 as FQNNGV. V was cut by 9 bases and J by 0 bases, with 14 bases left in between. CDR3 length equals 15 residues.

This chain links TRBV30 with TRBJ2-4, with no clear D. The V gene's germline CDR1 is GTSNPN and CDR2 SVGIG (reference sequence). The V and J ends lost 3 bases and 6 bases respectively, with 6 bases between them. CDR3 length: 11 amino acids. CDR3 in amino acids: CAWSIGNIQYF. The DNA of the CDR3 is TGTGCCTGGAGCATCGGAAACATTCAGTACTTC.

The chain has TRBV7-9 and TRBJ2-4; 8 bases match TRBD1. The CDR3 loop spans 17 amino acids. With V trimmed by 1 base and J by 1 base, 6 bases remained unmatched. Germline lookup yields CDR1 SEHNR and CDR2 FQNEAQ (reference sequence). CDR3 region: CASSLGGQAAAKNIQYF. In DNA form, the CDR3 reads TGTGCCAGCAGCTTAGGGGGACAGGCCGCCGCCAAAAACATTCAGTACTTC.

The chain uses TRBV7-9 and TRBJ1-1; TRBD1 matches at 9 bases. Germline assignment: CDR1 SEHNR and CDR2 FQNEAQ (reference sequence). The CDR3 is 19 residues long. The V gene end was trimmed by 1 base and the J gene end by 7 bases; junction bases not matched to a gene: 19. CDR3 sequence reads: CASSLGLTDRGADLFEAFF. The CDR3 nucleotides read TGTGCCAGCAGCTTAGGCCTAACAGACAGGGGGGCCGACCTCTTTGAAGCTTTCTTT.

This sequence joins TRBV5-1 and TRBJ1-5, with 11 bases lining up with TRBD1. Germline lookup yields CDR1 SGHRS and CDR2 YFSETQ. There are 13 residues in the CDR3. The ends lost 5 bases at V and 10 bases at J; junction bases unmatched: 5. The DNA of the CDR3 is TGCGCCAGCAGGGGGGACAGGGGGTACCCCCAGCATTTT. It yields the protein CASRGDRGYPQHF.

A remark on this clone: The same CDR3 arises from other DNA sequences in this sample as well. The chain recombines TRBV20-1 with TRBJ2-5, with D uncertain. Germline assignment: CDR1 DFQATT and CDR2 SNEGSKA (reference sequence). The CDR3 has 10 residues. V was clipped by 5 bases and J by 2 bases, with 3 bases between them. In DNA form, the CDR3 reads TGCAGTGCTTCACAAGAGACCCAGTACTTC. It codes for CSASQETQYF.

This chain uses TRBV2 with TRBJ1-3; 8 nucleotides align to TRBD1. This CDR3 is built from 14 residues. The germline V gene encodes CDR1 SNHLY and CDR2 FYNNEI. V gave up 6 bases and J gave up 2 bases; unmatched junction bases: 3. This chain's CDR3 is CASSRGRAGNTIYF. The CDR3 region has the DNA TGTGCCAGCAGCAGGGGGCGAGCTGGAAACACCATATATTTT.

V and J are TRBV6-1 and TRBJ2-2; 9 nucleotides line up with TRBD1. The CDR3 totals 15 residues. Germline CDR1 reads MNHNS; CDR2 reads SASEGT. J was trimmed by 6 bases and V by 4 bases; bases with no gene match: 6. CDR3 residues: CASSGTGAGSGELFF. CDR3 nucleotide sequence: TGTGCCAGCAGTGGGACAGGGGCGGGATCCGGGGAGCTGTTTTTT.

This sequence joins TRBV19 and TRBJ2-2; a possible D gene is TRBD1 (6 bases). Trimming pared 1 base from V and 7 bases from J, leaving 13 bases between. CDR1 is LNHDA, CDR2 SQIVND, per germline (reference sequence). The CDR3 covers 15 residues. The CDR3 coding sequence is TGTGCCAGTAGTATAGTCATAACAGGGTTCGGGGAGCTGTTTTTT. As protein: CASSIVITGFGELFF.

V gene TRBV4-3 combines with J gene TRBJ2-4; D might be TRBD2 (6 bases). Trimming removed 0 bases at V and 2 bases at J, with 17 bases between. This CDR3 has 18 residues. Looked up from germline, CDR1 is LGHNA and CDR2 is YSLEER. CDR3 nucleotides: TGCGCCAGCAGCCAAGAGGTCGTCGGGAGACCATCCAAAAACATTCAGTACTTC. Translated: CASSQEVVGRPSKNIQYF.

This clone was detected only once. The chain employs TRBV6-6 and TRBJ2-7; TRBD1 matches 7 bases. The J segment lost 2 bases and the V segment lost 4 bases, leaving 5 bases of the junction unmatched. The length of the CDR3 is 14 residues. The germline CDR1 and CDR2 sequences are MNHNY and SVGAGI (reference sequence). DNA of the CDR3: TGTGCCAGCAGTTCCTCCGGGACAGCCTACGAGCAGTACTTC. Translating it yields CASSSSGTAYEQYF.

This clone was counted a few times. CDR3 DNA sequence: TGTGCCAGCAGCTCCCACAGGCTGCTCTATGGCTACACCTTC. Translated: CASSSHRLLYGYTF. The gene calls are TRBV5-4 and TRBJ1-2; possible D gene TRBD1, 5 bases. Looked up from germline, CDR1 is SGHNT and CDR2 is YYREEE (reference sequence). Trimming left V 3 bases short and J 4 bases short, with 13 bases between. The length of the CDR3 is 14 residues.

In this sample, this clone turned up once. The V and J genes are TRBV5-8 and TRBJ1-5; D is perhaps TRBD1 (6 bases). The germline V gene has CDR1 SGHTS and CDR2 YDEGEE. The CDR3 covers 16 residues. Trimming removed 0 bases at V and 3 bases at J, with 13 bases between. CDR3 loop: CASSLGNDRFNQPQHF. In DNA, the CDR3 is TGTGCCAGCAGCTTGGGGAATGACAGGTTCAATCAGCCCCAGCATTTT.

The chain carries TRBV5-1 and TRBJ1-3; D is possibly TRBD1 (5 bases). Germline lookup yields CDR1 SGHRS and CDR2 YFSETQ. With 2 bases removed from V and 3 bases from J, the gap between germline ends came to 9 bases. CDR3 length: 14 residues. CDR3 sequence (DNA): TGCGCCAGCAGCTTTTCAGGGAATGGAAACACCATATATTTT. Protein: CASSFSGNGNTIYF.

The chain is built from TRBV5-1 and TRBJ1-1, with 8 bases lining up with TRBD1. The CDR3 has 15 residues. Trimming cost V 0 bases and J 7 bases; bases outside gene matches: 8. Germline loops: CDR1 SGHRS, CDR2 YFSETQ. The CDR3 region has the DNA TGCGCCAGCAGCTTGGGCCCCGGACAGGGCAATGAAGCTTTCTTT. Translated: CASSLGPGQGNEAFF.

The rearrangement uses TRBV5-5 and TRBJ2-5, with 11 bases identical to TRBD2. CDR3 length: 16 residues. J lost 5 bases, V lost 4 bases, and 10 bases had no gene match. Germline CDR1 and CDR2: SGHKS and YYEKEE (reference sequence). The CDR3: CASSSPSGGIRETQYF. CDR3 sequence (DNA): TGTGCCAGCAGCAGCCCTAGCGGGGGGATTCGGGAGACCCAGTACTTC.

The V gene is TRBV7-3, the J gene TRBJ2-3; 10 nucleotides agree with TRBD2. The CDR3 length is 16 residues. CDR1 is SGHTA and CDR2 is FQGTGA in the germline V gene. Germline trimming cut 5 bases from V and 3 bases from J; bases unmatched to any gene: 8. The CDR3 DNA sequence: TGTGCCAGCAGCCAAATAGCGGGGGGAAGTACAGATACGCAGTATTTT. Its translation: CASSQIAGGSTDTQYF.

This chain uses TRBV5-1 with TRBJ1-1, with a tentative D call TRBD1 (5 bases). Trimming left V 7 bases short and J 4 bases short, with 17 bases between. Germline CDR1 and CDR2: SGHRS and YFSETQ. The CDR3 runs 14 residues. CDR3 amino acids: CASRLGTVVTEAFF. The CDR3 DNA reads TGCGCCAGCCGCCTTGGGACTGTAGTCACTGAAGCTTTCTTT.

The CDR3 reads CASSPDRLAGNTIYF. The CDR3 DNA follows: TGTGCCAGCAGCCCCGACAGGCTGGCAGGAAACACCATATATTTT. The V and J genes are TRBV7-2 and TRBJ1-3, with a possible D match to TRBD1 (6 bases). The V and J ends lost 5 bases and 4 bases respectively, with 15 bases between them. The CDR3 runs 15 residues. Germline V gene lookup returns CDR1 SGHTA and CDR2 FQGNSA.

This chain uses TRBV27 with TRBJ1-3, with D possibly TRBD1 on 5 matching bases. Germline V lookup: CDR1 MNHEY, CDR2 SMNVEV (reference sequence). The CDR3 is 14 residues long. V was pared by 2 bases and J by 16 bases, with 21 bases between. The CDR3 region has the DNA TGTGCCAGCAGTTTAAGGGTCCGGGGGGGTCCGGAGTATTTT. Translating gives CASSLRVRGGPEYF.

The chain employs TRBV27 and TRBJ2-1; TRBD2 might be the D (5 bases). Germline assignment: CDR1 MNHEY and CDR2 SMNVEV (reference sequence). The CDR3 sequence is 16 residues long. Trimming stripped 6 bases from V and 1 base from J, with 16 bases between. CDR3 loop: CASRLKGEGSYNEQFF. DNA of the CDR3: TGTGCCAGCAGACTTAAGGGAGAGGGATCCTACAATGAGCAGTTCTTC.

The chain combines TRBV6-1 with TRBJ2-5; weak D call: TRBD1 (6 bases). The length of the CDR3 is 17 residues. V gave up 3 bases and J gave up 2 bases, with 19 bases separating them. Germline V gene data show CDR1 as MNHNS and CDR2 as SASEGT. CDR3 DNA: TGTGCCAGCAGTGATCCCAACGACAGGACCGAACAAGAGACCCAGTACTTC. Its protein is CASSDPNDRTEQETQYF.

The chain joins TRBV6-5 to TRBJ2-3, with 10 bases matching TRBD2. The trim removed 6 bases at V and 3 bases at J, leaving 3 bases unmatched. Germline-derived CDR1 and CDR2 are MNHEY and SVGAGI. CDR3 size: 14 residues. The CDR3, as DNA: TGTGCCAGCAGCAGGACTAGCGGAACAGATACGCAGTATTTT. This gives the protein CASSRTSGTDTQYF.

V gene TRBV5-5 combines with J gene TRBJ1-2; 11 nucleotides match TRBD1. Germline loops: CDR1 SGHKS, CDR2 YYEKEE (reference sequence). J gave up 6 bases and V 4 bases, and 8 bases lay outside the gene matches. CDR3 length: 15 residues. This CDR3 is CASSRTGQGEDGYTF. CDR3 DNA: TGTGCCAGCAGCAGAACGGGACAGGGGGAAGATGGCTACACCTTC.

This chain links TRBV7-9 with TRBJ1-4; no reliable D call. V lost 5 bases and J 6 bases, leaving 10 bases between the germline ends. Looked up from germline, CDR1 is SEHNR and CDR2 is FQNEAQ (reference sequence). CDR3 length equals 13 residues. Written as DNA, the CDR3 is TGTGCCAGCAGCGCGCGGGTTTATGAAAAACTGTTTTTT. Amino acid sequence: CASSARVYEKLFF. Full variable domain (rest looked up from reference TRBV7-9 and TRBJ1-4): DTGVSQNPRHKITKRGQNVTFRCDPISEHNRLYWYRQTLGQGPEFLTYFQNEAQLEKSRLLSDRFSAERPKGSFSTLEIQRTEQGDSAMYLCASSARVYEKLFFGSGTQLSVL.